The T cell receptor beta chain under discussion was sequenced for a study of liver allograft versus peripheral blood T cells. Study summary: The authors compared T cell receptor repertoires in transplanted livers with recipients' peripheral blood repertoires.

One entry per CDR3 protein, called by TCRdb with MiXCR from the reads. The sample holds approximately 9,100 distinct CDR3 sequences, approximately 16% seen once. This clonotype is deemed medium-sized. Its antigen remains unidentified. Study-level findings and limits: Liver allografts reportedly held T cell receptor repertoires unlike those in peripheral blood.

CDR1 and CDR2 (germline): KGHSH, LQKENI. CDR3 length equals 12 residues. The V gene lost 3 bases and the J gene lost 4 bases, with 4 bases spanning the gap. This clonotype was sampled from a human patient who had a liver transplant. Some of the T cells might come from the graft donor. The J gene is TRBJ1-3, the V gene TRBV18; D not resolved. As DNA, the CDR3 is TGTGCCAGCTCACCCGGAGGAAACACCATATATTTT. Translated: CASSPGGNTIYF.